Presented here are 7 T cell receptor beta chains from one specimen sequenced in a study of blood T cell repertoires in COVID-19. Assay: immunoSEQ multiplex PCR; the TCRdb copy retains only in-frame clones and omits some. This sample yields 60,000 to 85,000 clones, of which over 85% are seen a single time; 1.3% to 1.5% belongs to the top ten. The specimen sequenced was peripheral blood. The origin of the receptors is a man in his forties or fifties with acute or convalescent COVID-19.

The chain couples TRBV30 to TRBJ2-1, with 8 bases that match TRBD1. Germline values: CDR1 GTSNPN, CDR2 SVGIG (reference sequence). There are 13 residues in the CDR3. With 8 bases clipped from V and 2 bases from J, the junction kept 5 bases outside the gene matches. CDR3 loop: CASGQGTYNEQFF. In nucleotides, the CDR3 is TGTGCCAGCGGACAGGGAACCTACAATGAGCAGTTCTTC.

Note on this clone: An end of the junction differs from the germline gene, which may be a read error. V usage is TRBV7-2 and J usage is TRBJ2-3; TRBD2 is a possible D gene (6 bases). The CDR3 has 12 residues. The germline V gene has CDR1 SGHTA and CDR2 FQGNSA. CDR3 residues: CASSASGLNMNF. The CDR3 coding sequence is TGTGCCAGCAGCGCGTCGGGACTGAACATGAATTTT.

CDR3 in DNA: TGTGCCAGCAGCTTAGCATCTCCGACTAGCGGGAGCGCCTACGAGCAGTACTTC. It is translated as CASSLASPTSGSAYEQYF. V gene TRBV7-2 combines with J gene TRBJ2-7; TRBD2 matches 12 bases. Germline V gene sequence: CDR1 SGHTA, CDR2 FQGNSA. This CDR3 is built from 18 residues. The junction had 8 bases not matched to a gene; V was cut back by 0 bases and J by 2 bases. Full variable domain (missing parts from reference TRBV7-2 and TRBJ2-7): GAGVSQSPSNKVTEKGKDVELRCDPISGHTALYWYRQSLGQGLEFLIYFQGNSAPDKSGLPSDRFSAERTGGSVSTLTIQRTQQEDSAVYLCASSLASPTSGSAYEQYFGPGTRLTVT.

This chain joins TRBV15 and TRBJ2-1, with 7 positions matching TRBD2. Trimming at V came to 4 bases and at J to 0 bases, leaving 6 bases not matched to a gene. CDR3 length equals 16 residues. Germline loops: CDR1 LNHNV, CDR2 YYDKDF (reference sequence). The CDR3 coding sequence is TGTGCCACCAGCAAGGGAGGGGCTCTCTCCTACAATGAGCAGTTCTTC. Translating gives CATSKGGALSYNEQFF.

V is TRBV9 and J is TRBJ1-4; D uncertain. The V gene lost 4 bases and the J gene lost 5 bases, with 21 bases spanning the gap. The germline CDR1 and CDR2 sequences are SGDLS and YYNGEE. The CDR3 length is 17 residues. CDR3 region: CASSPGTDAYGNEKLFF. The CDR3 DNA follows: TGTGCCAGCAGCCCAGGAACAGACGCCTATGGGAATGAAAAACTGTTTTTT.

This clone occurred once. The CDR3 sequence: CAISVGTGGFREQYF. Written as DNA, the CDR3 is TGTGCCATCAGTGTGGGGACAGGGGGCTTCCGCGAGCAGTACTTC. The V gene is TRBV10-3, the J gene TRBJ2-7; 12 nucleotides match TRBD1. There are 15 residues in the CDR3. Germline CDR1 is ENHRY and CDR2 is SYGVKD. The J segment lost 6 bases and the V segment lost 4 bases, leaving 7 bases of the junction unmatched.

This sequence joins TRBV27 and TRBJ2-3, with TRBD2 matching 7 bases. CDR1 is MNHEY and CDR2 is SMNVEV in the germline V gene (reference sequence). The V gene end was trimmed by 3 bases and the J gene end by 4 bases; junction bases not matched to a gene: 13. This CDR3 contains 17 residues. The CDR3: CASSLWGGESLSDTQYF. CDR3 coding DNA: TGTGCCAGCAGTTTGTGGGGGGGTGAGTCGCTTTCAGATACGCAGTATTTT.